This T cell receptor (beta chain) came from a study of T cell responses to AZD1222 COVID-19 vaccine. Study at large: Second-dose recipients at about 4 or about 12 weeks were treated as one pooled group.

The table lists this clone with a count of one. Here immunoSEQ multiplex PCR was the method, and the copy in TCRdb shows in-frame clones only, minus some. This table has 150,000 or so clones, about 94% appearing once. This specimen consisted of peripheral blood, obtained on day 0 of AZD1222 vaccination. The TCR sequence derives from an adult in good health.

CDR3 sequence: CASSLAGSTDTQYF. In DNA form, the CDR3 reads TGTGCCAGCAGTTTAGCAGGAAGCACAGATACGCAGTATTTT. This sequence joins TRBV28 and TRBJ2-3; no reliable D call. The CDR3 contains 14 residues. Trimming pared 2 bases from V and 0 bases from J, leaving 6 bases between. The germline CDR1 and CDR2 sequences are MDHEN and SYDVKM.